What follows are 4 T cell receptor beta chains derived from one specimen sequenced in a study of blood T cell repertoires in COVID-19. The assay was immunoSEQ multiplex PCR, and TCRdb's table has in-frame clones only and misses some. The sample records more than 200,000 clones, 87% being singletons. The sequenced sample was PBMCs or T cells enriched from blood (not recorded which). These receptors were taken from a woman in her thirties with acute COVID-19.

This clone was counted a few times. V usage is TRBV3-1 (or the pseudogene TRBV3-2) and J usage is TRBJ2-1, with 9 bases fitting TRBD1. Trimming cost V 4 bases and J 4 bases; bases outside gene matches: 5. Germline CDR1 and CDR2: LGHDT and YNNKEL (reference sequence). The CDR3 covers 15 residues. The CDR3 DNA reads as TGTGCCAGCAGCCGTACAGGGGGCTCTTACAATGAGCAGTTCTTC. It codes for CASSRTGGSYNEQFF.

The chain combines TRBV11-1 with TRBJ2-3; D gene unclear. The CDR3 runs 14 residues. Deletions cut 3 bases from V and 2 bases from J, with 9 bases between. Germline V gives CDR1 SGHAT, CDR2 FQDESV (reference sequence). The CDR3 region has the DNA TGTGCCAGCAGCTTGAGGTCAGACACAGATACGCAGTATTTT. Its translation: CASSLRSDTDTQYF.

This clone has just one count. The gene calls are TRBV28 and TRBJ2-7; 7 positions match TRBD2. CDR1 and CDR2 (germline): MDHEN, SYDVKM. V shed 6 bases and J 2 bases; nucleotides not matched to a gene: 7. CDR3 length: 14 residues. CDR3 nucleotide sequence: TGTGCCAGCAGACAAGGCGGGAGCACCTACGAGCAGTACTTC. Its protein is CASRQGGSTYEQYF.

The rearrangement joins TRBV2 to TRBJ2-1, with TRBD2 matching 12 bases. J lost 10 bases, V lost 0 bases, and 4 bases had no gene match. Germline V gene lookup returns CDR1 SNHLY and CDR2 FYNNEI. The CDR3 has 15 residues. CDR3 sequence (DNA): TGTGCCAGCAGTGAAGCGGGACTAGCGGGCCTGGAGCAGTTCTTC. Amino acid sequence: CASSEAGLAGLEQFF.